Sequencing of this T cell receptor beta chain was carried out in a study of shared clonotypes between healthy human individuals. Unsorted PBMC contributed 250 to 300 ng DNA, some 29,000 T cell genomes, to each replicate PCR. Produced via immunoSEQ multiplex PCR; TCRdb's table is partial and in-frame only. The sample includes about half a million clones, 81% seen only once; the top ten take approximately 12%. Study-level findings and limits: Few donors limited the genetic and exposure-history diversity represented.

This clone was observed a few times. Its antigen is not identified. From germline, CDR1 is LGHNA and CDR2 YSLEER. The V segment lost 1 base and the J segment 5 bases; nucleotides outside the gene matches: 7. The CDR3 is made up of 16 amino acids. The gene calls are TRBV4-3 and TRBJ2-5; 10 nucleotides agree with TRBD2. The sequencing input was PBMCs. The sequence came from a middle-aged woman in good health. Some clones in this sample may be carry-over from other donors' samples. The DNA for the CDR3 is TGCGCCAGCAGCCAAGGCCTAGCGGGAGCGGGTGAGACCCAGTACTTC. It specifies CASSQGLAGAGETQYF.